These T cell receptor beta chains were read from a single sample in a study of cytomegalovirus exposure and HLA in healthy donors. Some clones are missing from TCRdb's copy, which holds only in-frame ones; the method was immunoSEQ multiplex PCR. The sample shows 200,000 to 250,000 clones, roughly 88% of them seen only once. Sequences were obtained from PBMCs. These receptor sequences come from a boy between 2 and 10 years old in good health and CMV-seronegative. Each CDR3 is given with its conserved first and last residue. D genes are given only for firm matches. Only part of the rows carry a size: once, few, many, or a class if the clone is expanded.

cdr3_nt	cdr3_aa	v_call	j_call	clone_size	d_call
TGTGCCACCAGTCCGCGGCAAATTTACGAGCAGTACTTC	CATSPRQIYEQYF	TRBV10-3	TRBJ2-7	NA	NA
TGTGCCAGTAGTACGAAGGGGCAGAGCACAGATACGCAGTATTTT	CASSTKGQSTDTQYF	TRBV19	TRBJ2-3	NA	NA
TGTGCCAGCTCACCATCCTACGGTCAGGTCAAACTGTTTTTT	CASSPSYGQVKLFF	TRBV18	TRBJ1-4	NA	NA
TGTGCCAGCAGCCCCCGGACTAGCGGGCGCGAGCAGTACTTC	CASSPRTSGREQYF	TRBV7-9	TRBJ2-7	NA	TRBD2
TGTGCCAGTACCGGATCGACAGGGGTCATCAATCAGCCCCAGCATTTT	CASTGSTGVINQPQHF	TRBV19	TRBJ1-5	few	TRBD1
TGTGCCAGCAGTGATGGGGGGAACGAGCAGTACTTC	CASSDGGNEQYF	TRBV2	TRBJ2-7	NA	NA
TGTGCCAGCTGCGGCGAAAATGAAAAACTGTTTTTT	CASCGENEKLFF	TRBV2	TRBJ1-4	NA	NA
TGTGCCAGCAGCTTGTTCGGTGGCGGGGACTCCTACAATGAGCAGTTCTTC	CASSLFGGGDSYNEQFF	TRBV11-2	TRBJ2-1	NA	NA
TGTGCCAGCAGTTACGGAGAGGCGTCAAATGGCTACACCTTC	CASSYGEASNGYTF	TRBV6-6	TRBJ1-2	NA	NA
TGTGCCAGCAGCTCACAGGGAGATCGGCAGTTCTTC	CASSSQGDRQFF	TRBV7-2	TRBJ2-1	once	NA
TGTGCCAGCAGCCACACAGGGAAAGGCCCTGAAGCTTTCTTT	CASSHTGKGPEAFF	TRBV4-2	TRBJ1-1	NA	NA
TGTGCCAGCAGCTTGGGAAGCAGGGAATTCTATGGCTACACCTTC	CASSLGSREFYGYTF	TRBV5-4	TRBJ1-2	NA	NA
TGTGCCAGCTCACAAGGACTAGCGGATTCCTACGAGCAGTACTTC	CASSQGLADSYEQYF	TRBV18	TRBJ2-7	NA	TRBD2
TGTGCCAGCAGCTTCGGGGGGAACGAAAAACTGTTTTTT	CASSFGGNEKLFF	TRBV7-9	TRBJ1-4	NA	NA
TGCGCCAGCAGCCCGCCGGACAGGACCTACGAGCAGTACTTC	CASSPPDRTYEQYF	TRBV5-1	TRBJ2-7	NA	TRBD1
TGTGCCAGCAGCGCAGGGAATTCACCCCTCCACTTT	CASSAGNSPLHF	TRBV13	TRBJ1-6	NA	NA
TGTGCCAGCAGCTTAACGGGGAAAGCAGATACGCAGTATTTT	CASSLTGKADTQYF	TRBV7-9	TRBJ2-3	once	NA
TGTGCCAGCAAGAGGCGGGAGGGAGGGGAGACCCAGTACTTC	CASKRREGGETQYF	TRBV2	TRBJ2-5	NA	TRBD2
TGTGCCAGCAGCTTATCGGGATACGAGCAGTACTTC	CASSLSGYEQYF	TRBV7-9	TRBJ2-7	NA	NA
TGTGCCAGTAGGGACCCAGCGCGGGGTGGATCGGACACTGAAGCTTTCTTT	CASRDPARGGSDTEAFF	TRBV19	TRBJ1-1	NA	NA
TGTTCCAGCAGCACGGGGATAACTAATGAAAAACTGTTTTTT	CSSSTGITNEKLFF	TRBV7-9	TRBJ1-4	NA	NA
TGTGCCAGCAGCTCACCGCGTAACTATGGCTACACCTTC	CASSSPRNYGYTF	TRBV5-4	TRBJ1-2	NA	NA
TGTGCCAGCAGTCCTGACAGGGGGGGAGGCTACACCTTC	CASSPDRGGGYTF	TRBV6-5	TRBJ1-2	few	TRBD1
TGTGCCAGCAGCTTGGCGTCAGGGGGTAGGCATCAGCCCCAGCATTTT	CASSLASGGRHQPQHF	TRBV5-6	TRBJ1-5	once	TRBD1
TGTGCCAGCAGTCCTCTAGCGGGAGTGGCAGATACGCAGTATTTT	CASSPLAGVADTQYF	TRBV27	TRBJ2-3	NA	TRBD2
TGTGCCTGGAGACCCGGGTCCGCGGTTGGAGGGCAGTACTTC	CAWRPGSAVGGQYF	TRBV30	TRBJ2-5	NA	NA
TGTGCCAGCAGCTTCACAGGGGGCGCAAGCGGGGAGCTGTTTTTT	CASSFTGGASGELFF	TRBV7-3	TRBJ2-2	NA	TRBD1
TGTGCCAGCAGCCAGGAGGGGGCTTTAGATGGCTACACCTTC	CASSQEGALDGYTF	TRBV4-2	TRBJ1-2	NA	TRBD1
TGTGCCAGCTCACCCCCCGGACAGGGCCACGAGCAGTACTTC	CASSPPGQGHEQYF	TRBV18	TRBJ2-7	NA	TRBD1
TGTGCCAGCAGCCTGGGCTACAGGGGTCTGGAGTTCTTC	CASSLGYRGLEFF	TRBV11-1	TRBJ2-1	NA	TRBD1
TGTGCCAGCAGCCAAGAGGGCCCTGAGCAGTACTTC	CASSQEGPEQYF	TRBV14	TRBJ2-7	NA	NA
TGTGCCAGCAGTTCCTACGCCTCGTACGAGCAGTACTTC	CASSSYASYEQYF	TRBV5-6	TRBJ2-7	few	NA
TGTGCCAGCAGTTTAGGACAGGGCGGCGGCTACACCTTC	CASSLGQGGGYTF	TRBV28	TRBJ1-2	NA	TRBD1
TGTGCCAGCAGCTCCAGGGAGCGGGTGGACTACAATGAGCAGTTCTTC	CASSSRERVDYNEQFF	TRBV11-2	TRBJ2-1	few	NA
TGTGCCAGCAGTAAACCGCCGTCTAGCGGCATTGAGCAGTACTTC	CASSKPPSSGIEQYF	TRBV7-8	TRBJ2-7	NA	TRBD2
TGTGCCATCAGTGATCAGGCTATCTATGGCTACACCTTC	CAISDQAIYGYTF	TRBV10-3	TRBJ1-2	few	NA
TGTGCCAGCAGTTACATCCGGGGGGCCCTCGATGAGCAGTTCTTC	CASSYIRGALDEQFF	TRBV6-5	TRBJ2-1	NA	NA
TGTGCCTGGGGGCAAGGACAGCCAAACATTCAGTACTTC	CAWGQGQPNIQYF	TRBV30	TRBJ2-4	NA	NA
TGTGCCAGCAGTACATCGGGGGGGAGGAGCTCCTACGAGCAGTACTTC	CASSTSGGRSSYEQYF	TRBV27	TRBJ2-7	NA	TRBD2
TGCGCCAGCAGCCCGTGGGACAACACAGATACGCAGTATTTT	CASSPWDNTDTQYF	TRBV5-1	TRBJ2-3	NA	NA
TGCGCCAGCAGTGAGGGAGCGGGGGGGACTAATGAGCAGTTCTTC	CASSEGAGGTNEQFF	TRBV10-1	TRBJ2-1	NA	TRBD2
TGTGCAAGTCGCTTTTTGGCAGGGGCGCGCAATCAGCCCCAGCATTTT	CASRFLAGARNQPQHF	TRBV12-2	TRBJ1-5	NA	NA
TGTGCCAGCTCACCACCGGGCAGCTCCTACAATGAGCAGTTCTTC	CASSPPGSSYNEQFF	TRBV18	TRBJ2-1	NA	NA
TGCGCCAGCAGCACGACAGGGCGAACTGAATTGAACCCCTACGAGCAGTACTTC	CASSTTGRTELNPYEQYF	TRBV5-1	TRBJ2-7	NA	TRBD1
TGTGCCAGCAGTTACTCGTCTAGCGGGAATGAGCAGTTCTTC	CASSYSSSGNEQFF	TRBV6-5	TRBJ2-1	NA	TRBD2
TGTGCCAGCAGCTGGGGGACAGGGACTGAAGCTTTCTTT	CASSWGTGTEAFF	TRBV5-6	TRBJ1-1	NA	TRBD1
TGTGCCAGCAGCCAAACGGGGAGTAGTACGGGATGGGGCGAGCAGTACTTC	CASSQTGSSTGWGEQYF	TRBV4-2	TRBJ2-7	NA	NA
TGTGCCAGCAGTGCAGCGGACAGGGTCAAGAAGTTCTTC	CASSAADRVKKFF	TRBV6-1	TRBJ2-1	NA	TRBD1
TGTGCCAGCAGTAACAGGGGAATCGGGGAGCTGTTTTTT	CASSNRGIGELFF	TRBV6-5	TRBJ2-2	NA	TRBD1